The source of this T cell receptor (beta chain) is a study of T cells in Graves' hyperthyroidism and ophthalmopathy. From RNA transcripts, TCR beta CDR3 regions were amplified. Carried out on the TCR CDR3, a first-round RT-PCR used the HTBI primer set. TCRdb fed the multiplex PCR reads into MiXCR, producing one record per CDR3 protein. Altogether about 250,000 distinct CDR3 sequences are present, over 20% being singletons, with the ten largest covering around 32%. Trimming removed 7 bases from V and 5 bases from J; junction bases left unmatched: 10. The CDR3 loop spans 16 amino acids. This sequence was found in a middle-aged woman with Graves' ophthalmopathy. Specimen: blood. This chain links TRBV12-3 or TRBV12-4 with TRBJ2-2; 10 bases align to TRBD1. The chain's CDR3 is CASTRTGGRRTGELFF. DNA of the CDR3: TGTGCCAGCACTCGGACAGGGGGAAGGAGGACCGGGGAGCTGTTTTTT.